What follows is one TCR beta chain and its context. Its antigen is currently not known. Base qualities are not recorded, but no much larger clone differs from it by a single base. The trial excluded patients who had a history of autoimmune disease or were on systemic immunosuppression. In every dose cohort, peripheral blood was drawn for TCR sequencing at baseline, cycle 4 day 1, and cycle 7 day 1. The samples were drawn from a first-in-human, open-label, multicenter phase I dose-escalation trial of ivuxolimab. Adults with locally advanced or metastatic head and neck squamous cell, hepatocellular, melanoma or renal cell carcinoma were enrolled in the trial. Before TCR sequencing, CD4+ T cells and CD8+ T cells were sorted from peripheral blood as separate populations. For sequencing of the TCRbeta CDR3 region, genomic DNA was extracted from the sorted cells. The immunoSEQ Assay was used for sequencing of TCRbeta CDR3 regions. TCRdb mirrors the immuneACCESS table, restricted to in-frame sequences. Some clones are absent from its copies; in checked studies, under half trace to an unresolved V gene, and the reason for the others is unknown. Here the sample has approximately 52,000 clones; approximately 94% occur a single time. The ten largest clones capture 9% to 15% of the sample.

This sample stems from a study of OX40 agonist ivuxolimab in advanced cancers. For the study in its entirety: The costimulatory receptor OX40 (CD134) was targeted by ivuxolimab, a fully human IgG2 agonistic monoclonal antibody. Intravenous ivuxolimab was administered to patients every 2 weeks at six dose levels: 0.01, 0.1, 0.3, 1.5, 3 and 10 mg/kg. Of the approximately 53 patients in dose escalation, 19 had hepatocellular carcinoma, some 15 had melanoma, 9 had renal cell carcinoma and 9 had head and neck cancer. A male proportion of approximately 83% and a mean age of roughly 55 years, ranging from roughly 23 to 79, were recorded for the dose-escalation cohort. Patients were allowed to have had prior anti-PD-1, anti-PD-L1 or anti-CTLA-4 therapy, and 30% to 40% of the dose-escalation patients had previously received checkpoint inhibitors. Partial responses occurred in three dose-escalation patients: two with cutaneous melanoma and one with hepatocellular carcinoma. Peripheral TCRbeta sequencing aimed to test whether ivuxolimab altered TCR sequence diversity and caused clonal T-cell expansion. The monotherapy dose-escalation portion (N of about 50 patients) of the phase I ivuxolimab trial is reported in the paper. What the study reported, not specific to this receptor: Which antigens the clonally expanded peripheral T cells were specific for was not determined. In the 0.1-3.0 mg/kg groups, partial responders were among the patients with the lowest normalized peripheral clonal expansion, particularly in CD8+ T cells. Low levels of normalized T-cell clonal expansion were also seen in some patients who did not respond. At doses from 0.1 to 3.0 mg/kg, clonal expansion was seen in both CD4+ and CD8+ blood T cells between baseline and week 6. After ivuxolimab, expanded clones were on average more numerous among CD8+ T cells than among CD4+ T cells.

This clonotype was obtained from an adult with an advanced solid tumor such as melanoma, head and neck, liver or kidney cancer. The sequencing used CD4+ or CD8+ T cells sorted from blood, collected in a trial of the OX40 agonist ivuxolimab.

The DNA is TGCAGCGTTTGGGACGGAGAAAAACTGTTTTTT. This gives the protein CSVWDGEKLFF. Recombination joined TRBV29-1 with TRBJ1-4; the best D guess is TRBD1, with 5 bases matching. The CDR3 runs 11 amino acids, cysteine and phenylalanine included. The read is trimmed to its CDR3 DNA, 33 bases read in frame from base 1. V is shortened by 5 bases, J by 8 bases, and the region joining them spans 9 bases. Reading the germline V gene gives CDR1 SQVTM and CDR2 ANQGSEA.